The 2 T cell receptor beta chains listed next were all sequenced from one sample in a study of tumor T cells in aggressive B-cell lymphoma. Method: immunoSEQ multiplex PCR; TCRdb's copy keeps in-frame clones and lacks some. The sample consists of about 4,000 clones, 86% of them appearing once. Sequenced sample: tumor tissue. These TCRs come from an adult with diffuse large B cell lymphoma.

This chain's CDR3 is CASSQTGAVSGNTIYF. As DNA, the CDR3 is TGTGCCAGCAGCCAAACGGGAGCCGTCTCTGGAAACACCATATATTTT. The chain recombines TRBV5-6 with TRBJ1-3; D gene ambiguous. Germline V gene data show CDR1 as SGHDT and CDR2 as YYEEEE. The germline V and J ends were trimmed by 4 bases and 0 bases, with 14 bases remaining between them. This CDR3 contains 16 residues.

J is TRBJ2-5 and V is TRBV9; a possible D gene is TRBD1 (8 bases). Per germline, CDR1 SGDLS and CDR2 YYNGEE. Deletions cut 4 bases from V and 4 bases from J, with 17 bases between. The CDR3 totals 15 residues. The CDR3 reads CASSWGGQELETQYF. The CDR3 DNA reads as TGTGCCAGCAGCTGGGGGGGACAGGAGTTAGAGACCCAGTACTTC. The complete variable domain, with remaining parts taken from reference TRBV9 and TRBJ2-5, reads DSGVTQTPKHLITATGQRVTLRCSPRSGDLSVYWYQQSLDQGLQFLIQYYNGEERAKGNILERFSAQQFPDLHSELNLSSLELGDSALYFCASSWGGQELETQYFGPGTRLLVL.